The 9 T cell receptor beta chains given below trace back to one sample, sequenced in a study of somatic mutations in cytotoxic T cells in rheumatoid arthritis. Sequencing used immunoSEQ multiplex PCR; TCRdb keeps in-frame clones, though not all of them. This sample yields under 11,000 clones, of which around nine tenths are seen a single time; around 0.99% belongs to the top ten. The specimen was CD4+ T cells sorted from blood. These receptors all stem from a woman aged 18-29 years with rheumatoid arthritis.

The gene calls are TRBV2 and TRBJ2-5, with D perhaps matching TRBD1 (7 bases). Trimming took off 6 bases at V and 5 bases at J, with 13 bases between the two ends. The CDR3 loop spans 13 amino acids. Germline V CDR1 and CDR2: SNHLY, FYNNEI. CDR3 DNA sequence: TGTGCCAGCAGGGGCGGGACAGTCGAGACCCAGTACTTC. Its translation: CASRGGTVETQYF.

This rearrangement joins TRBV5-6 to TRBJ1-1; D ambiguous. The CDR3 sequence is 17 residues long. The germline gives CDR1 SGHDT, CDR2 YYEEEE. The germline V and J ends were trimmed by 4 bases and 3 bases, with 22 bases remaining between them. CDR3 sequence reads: CASSHLHDIWGDTEAFF. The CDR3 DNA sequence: TGTGCCAGCAGCCACCTCCATGACATATGGGGAGACACTGAAGCTTTCTTT.

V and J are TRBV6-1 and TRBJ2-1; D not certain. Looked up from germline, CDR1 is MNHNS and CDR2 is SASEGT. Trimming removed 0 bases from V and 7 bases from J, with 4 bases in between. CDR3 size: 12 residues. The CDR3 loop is CASSEAINEQFF. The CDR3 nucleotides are TGTGCCAGCAGTGAAGCAATAAATGAGCAGTTCTTC.

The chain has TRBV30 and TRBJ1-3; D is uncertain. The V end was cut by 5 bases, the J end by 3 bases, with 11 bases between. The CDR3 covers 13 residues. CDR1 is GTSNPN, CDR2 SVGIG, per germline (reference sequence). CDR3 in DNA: TGTGCCTGGGGCCCGTTAATTGGAAACACCATATATTTT. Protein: CAWGPLIGNTIYF. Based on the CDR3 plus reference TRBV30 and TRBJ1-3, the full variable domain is SQTIHQWPATLVQPVGSPLSLECTVEGTSNPNLYWYRQAAGRGLQLLFYSVGIGQISSEVPQNLSASRPQDRQFILSSKKLLLSDSGFYLCAWGPLIGNTIYFGEGSWLTVV.

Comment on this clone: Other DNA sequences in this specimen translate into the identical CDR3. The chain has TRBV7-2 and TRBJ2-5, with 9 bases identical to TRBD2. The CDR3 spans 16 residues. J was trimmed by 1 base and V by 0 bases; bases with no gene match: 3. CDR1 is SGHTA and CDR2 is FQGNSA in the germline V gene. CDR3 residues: CASSLASGGGQETQYF. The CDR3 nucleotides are TGTGCCAGCAGCTTAGCTAGCGGGGGCGGCCAAGAGACCCAGTACTTC.

The CDR3 loop is CASSLVDRPYEQYF. The CDR3, as DNA: TGTGCCAGCAGCTTGGTCGACAGGCCTTACGAGCAGTACTTC. This chain links TRBV5-4 with TRBJ2-7, with D perhaps TRBD1 (6 bases). The V end was cut by 0 bases, the J end by 4 bases, with 11 bases between. This CDR3 is 14 amino acids long. CDR1 is SGHNT, CDR2 YYREEE, per germline (reference sequence).

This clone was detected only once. CDR3 DNA sequence: TGTGCCAGCAGTGAACTCGGAGAATTAGCCAAAAACATTCAGTACTTC. Translation gives CASSELGELAKNIQYF. J is TRBJ2-4 and V is TRBV25-1; D not certain. Trimming took off 2 bases at V and 0 bases at J, with 11 bases between the two ends. This CDR3 has 16 amino acids. Per germline, CDR1 MGHDK and CDR2 SYGVNS.

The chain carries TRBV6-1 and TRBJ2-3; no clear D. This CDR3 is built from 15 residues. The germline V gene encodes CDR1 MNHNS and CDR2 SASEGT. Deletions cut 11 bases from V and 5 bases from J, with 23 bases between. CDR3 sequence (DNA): TGTGCCCTTTTTAAAACGGCAGGAATAGGAGATACGCAGTATTTT. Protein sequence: CALFKTAGIGDTQYF.

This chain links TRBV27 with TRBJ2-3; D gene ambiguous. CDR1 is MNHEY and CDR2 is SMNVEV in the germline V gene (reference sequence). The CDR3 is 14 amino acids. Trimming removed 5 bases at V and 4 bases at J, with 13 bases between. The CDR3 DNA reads TGTGCCAGCAGTATGGATCACGCGGCAGATACGCAGTATTTT. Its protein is CASSMDHAADTQYF.